This T cell receptor beta chain was recorded in a study of blood T cell repertoires in COVID-19. Study overall: There were acute and convalescent COVID-19 samples, and they came from the United States, Italy and Spain. Sources were T cells, B-cell-depleted T cells, or PBMCs; the material itself was cDNA or gDNA.

Per the study methods: Amplification of reference gene primers was used by the study to estimate nucleated cell counts. The method was immunoSEQ multiplex PCR; TCRdb's version includes in-frame clones alone and lacks a portion of them. V and J calls and clone size come straight from that table; D and trimming were deduced from the DNA. Among 220,000 or so clones listed, approximately 88% were seen once. The sequence came from a man between 60 and 75 years old who had recovered from COVID-19. Sequencing was carried out using peripheral blood.

The CDR3 region has the DNA TGTGCCAGTAGTATAGAAATTCTGGTGGGCCGCACCGGGGAGCTGTTTTTT. Its translation: CASSIEILVGRTGELFF. The V and J genes are TRBV19 and TRBJ2-2; no definite D call. This CDR3 contains 17 residues. CDR1 is LNHDA and CDR2 is SQIVND in the germline V gene (reference sequence). Deletions cut 0 bases from V and 4 bases from J, with 15 bases between.